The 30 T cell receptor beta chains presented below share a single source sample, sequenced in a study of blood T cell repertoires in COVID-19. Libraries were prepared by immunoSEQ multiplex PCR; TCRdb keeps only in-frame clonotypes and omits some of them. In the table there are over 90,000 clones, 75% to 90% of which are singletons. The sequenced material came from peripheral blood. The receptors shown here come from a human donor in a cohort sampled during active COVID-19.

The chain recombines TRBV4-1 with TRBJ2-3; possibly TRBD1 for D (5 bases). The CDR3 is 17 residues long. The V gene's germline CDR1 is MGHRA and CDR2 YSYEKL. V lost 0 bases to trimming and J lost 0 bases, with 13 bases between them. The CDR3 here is CASSQDLEQASTDTQYF. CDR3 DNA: TGCGCCAGCAGCCAAGATTTGGAACAGGCAAGCACAGATACGCAGTATTTT.

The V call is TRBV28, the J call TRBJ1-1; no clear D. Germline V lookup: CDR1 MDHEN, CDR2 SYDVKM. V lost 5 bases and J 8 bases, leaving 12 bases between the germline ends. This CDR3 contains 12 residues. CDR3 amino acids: CASSRRAVEAFF. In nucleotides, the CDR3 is TGTGCCAGCAGTAGGAGAGCGGTGGAAGCTTTCTTT.

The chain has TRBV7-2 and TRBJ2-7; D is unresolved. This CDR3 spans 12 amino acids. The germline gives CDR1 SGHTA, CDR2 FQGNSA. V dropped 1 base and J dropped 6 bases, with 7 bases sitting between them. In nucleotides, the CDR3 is TGTGCCAGCAGCTTAGAGTACGGCGAGCAGTACTTC. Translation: CASSLEYGEQYF.

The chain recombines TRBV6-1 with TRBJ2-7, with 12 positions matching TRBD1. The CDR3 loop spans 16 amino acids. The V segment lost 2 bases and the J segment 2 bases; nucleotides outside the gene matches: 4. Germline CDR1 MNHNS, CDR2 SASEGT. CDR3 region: CASSEQGTGGPYEQYF. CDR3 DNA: TGTGCCAGCAGTGAACAAGGGACAGGGGGCCCCTACGAGCAGTACTTC.

The CDR3 spells CASSAPGTQNTGELFF. As DNA, the CDR3 is TGTGCCAGCAGCGCGCCCGGGACACAGAACACCGGGGAGCTGTTTTTT. This rearrangement joins TRBV7-6 to TRBJ2-2, with a tentative D call TRBD1 (6 bases). V shed 5 bases and J shed 1 base, with 14 bases lying between them. There are 16 residues in the CDR3. Germline assignment: CDR1 SGHVS and CDR2 FNYEAQ.

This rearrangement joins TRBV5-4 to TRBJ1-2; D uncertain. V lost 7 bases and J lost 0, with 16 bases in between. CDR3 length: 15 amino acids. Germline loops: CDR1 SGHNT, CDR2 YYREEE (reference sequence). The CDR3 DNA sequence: TGTGCCAGCCGGAGCGGGAAGGGCACTAACTATGGCTACACCTTC. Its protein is CASRSGKGTNYGYTF.

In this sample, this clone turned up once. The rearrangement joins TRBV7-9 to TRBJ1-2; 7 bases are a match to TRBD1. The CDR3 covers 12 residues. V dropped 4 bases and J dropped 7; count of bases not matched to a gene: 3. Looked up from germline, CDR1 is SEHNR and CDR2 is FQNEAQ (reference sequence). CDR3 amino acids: CASSSTGSGYTF. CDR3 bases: TGTGCCAGCAGCTCGACAGGGTCTGGCTACACCTTC. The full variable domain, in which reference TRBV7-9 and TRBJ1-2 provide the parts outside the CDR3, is DTGVSQNPRHKITKRGQNVTFRCDPISEHNRLYWYRQTLGQGPEFLTYFQNEAQLEKSRLLSDRFSAERPKGSFSTLEIQRTEQGDSAMYLCASSSTGSGYTFGSGTRLTVV.

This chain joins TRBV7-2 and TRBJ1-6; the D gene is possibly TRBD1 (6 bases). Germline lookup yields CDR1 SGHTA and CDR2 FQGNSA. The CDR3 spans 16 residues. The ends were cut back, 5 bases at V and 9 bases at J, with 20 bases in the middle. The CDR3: CASSPTLGRGISPLHF. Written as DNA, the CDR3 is TGTGCCAGCAGCCCCACCCTCGGCAGGGGAATTTCACCCCTCCACTTT.

In nucleotides, the CDR3 is TGTGCCAGCAGCCTAACCGCGGAGGGTGGGCAGACCCAGTACTTC. It encodes CASSLTAEGGQTQYF. The chain links TRBV11-2 to TRBJ2-5; TRBD2 is a possible D gene (6 bases). V was shortened by 5 bases and J by 6 bases, with 19 bases between the two germline ends. The CDR3 consists of 15 residues. The V gene's germline CDR1 is SGHAT and CDR2 FQNNGV.

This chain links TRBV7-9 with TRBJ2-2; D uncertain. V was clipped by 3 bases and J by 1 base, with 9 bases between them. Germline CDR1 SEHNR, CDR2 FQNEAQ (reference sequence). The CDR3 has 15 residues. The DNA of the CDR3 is TGTGCCAGCAGCTTCTGGTCGGGGAACACCGGGGAGCTGTTTTTT. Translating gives CASSFWSGNTGELFF.

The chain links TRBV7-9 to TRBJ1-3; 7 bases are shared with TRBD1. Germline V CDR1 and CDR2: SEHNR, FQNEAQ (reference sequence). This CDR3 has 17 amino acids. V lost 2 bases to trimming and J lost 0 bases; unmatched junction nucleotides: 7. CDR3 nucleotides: TGTGCCAGCAGCTTAATAAGGGGGCAGAGCTCTGGAAACACCATATATTTT. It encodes CASSLIRGQSSGNTIYF.

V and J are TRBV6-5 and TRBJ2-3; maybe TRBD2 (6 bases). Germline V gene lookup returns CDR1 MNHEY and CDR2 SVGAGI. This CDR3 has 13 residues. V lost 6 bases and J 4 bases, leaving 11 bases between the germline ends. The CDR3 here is CASRPTGADTQYF. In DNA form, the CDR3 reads TGTGCCAGCAGGCCGACGGGGGCAGATACGCAGTATTTT.

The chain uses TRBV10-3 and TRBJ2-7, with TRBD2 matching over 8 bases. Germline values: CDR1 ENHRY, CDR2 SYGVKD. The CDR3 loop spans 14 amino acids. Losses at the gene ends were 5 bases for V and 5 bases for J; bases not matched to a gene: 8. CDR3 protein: CAISSERGSNEQYF. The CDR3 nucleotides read TGTGCCATCAGTAGTGAGCGGGGGTCCAACGAGCAGTACTTC.

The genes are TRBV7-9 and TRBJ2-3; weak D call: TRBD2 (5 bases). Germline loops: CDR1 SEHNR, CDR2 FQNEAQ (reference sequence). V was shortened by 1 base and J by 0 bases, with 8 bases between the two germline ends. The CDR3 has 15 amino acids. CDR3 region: CASSLGLTSTDTQYF. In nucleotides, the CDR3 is TGTGCCAGCAGCTTAGGACTAACGAGCACAGATACGCAGTATTTT.

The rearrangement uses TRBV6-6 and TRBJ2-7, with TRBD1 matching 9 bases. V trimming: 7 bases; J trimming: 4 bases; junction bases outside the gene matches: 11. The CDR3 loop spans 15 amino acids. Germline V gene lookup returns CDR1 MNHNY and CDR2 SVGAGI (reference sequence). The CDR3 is CASTDHRGLGYEQYF. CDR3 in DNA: TGTGCCAGCACCGATCACAGGGGGCTCGGGTACGAGCAGTACTTC.

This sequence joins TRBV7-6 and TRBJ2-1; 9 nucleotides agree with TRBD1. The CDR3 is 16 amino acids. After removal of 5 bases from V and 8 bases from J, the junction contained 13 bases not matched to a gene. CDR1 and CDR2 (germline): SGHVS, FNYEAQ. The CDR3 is CASSNLQGAWNDEQFF. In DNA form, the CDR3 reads TGTGCCAGCAGCAATCTACAGGGGGCGTGGAACGATGAGCAGTTCTTC.

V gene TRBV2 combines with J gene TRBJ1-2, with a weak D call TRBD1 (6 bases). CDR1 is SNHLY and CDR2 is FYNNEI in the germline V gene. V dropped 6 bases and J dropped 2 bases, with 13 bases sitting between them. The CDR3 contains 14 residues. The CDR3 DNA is TGTGCCAGCAGAGACGACAGGCTAAACTATGGCTACACCTTC. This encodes CASRDDRLNYGYTF. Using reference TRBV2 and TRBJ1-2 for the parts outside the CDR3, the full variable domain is EPEVTQTPSHQVTQMGQEVILRCVPISNHLYFYWYRQILGQKVEFLVSFYNNEISEKSEIFDDQFSVERPDGSNFTLKIRSTKLEDSAMYFCASRDDRLNYGYTFGSGTRLTVV.

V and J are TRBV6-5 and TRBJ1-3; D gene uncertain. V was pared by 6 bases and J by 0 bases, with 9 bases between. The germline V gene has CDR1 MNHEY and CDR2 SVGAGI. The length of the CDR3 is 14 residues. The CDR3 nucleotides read TGTGCCAGCAGGTCCCTCGGCTCTGGAAACACCATATATTTT. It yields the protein CASRSLGSGNTIYF.

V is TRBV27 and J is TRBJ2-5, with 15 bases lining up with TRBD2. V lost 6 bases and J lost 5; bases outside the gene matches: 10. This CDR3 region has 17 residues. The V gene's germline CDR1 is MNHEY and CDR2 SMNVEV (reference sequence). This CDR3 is CASRPRTSGGVSETQYF. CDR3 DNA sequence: TGTGCCAGCAGACCCCGGACTAGCGGGGGGGTATCGGAGACCCAGTACTTC.

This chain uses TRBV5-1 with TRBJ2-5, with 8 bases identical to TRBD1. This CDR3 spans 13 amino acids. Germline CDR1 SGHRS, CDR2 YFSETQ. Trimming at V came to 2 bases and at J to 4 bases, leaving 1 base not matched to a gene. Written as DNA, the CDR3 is TGCGCCAGCAGCTTTGGACAGGGAGAGACCCAGTACTTC. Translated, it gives CASSFGQGETQYF.

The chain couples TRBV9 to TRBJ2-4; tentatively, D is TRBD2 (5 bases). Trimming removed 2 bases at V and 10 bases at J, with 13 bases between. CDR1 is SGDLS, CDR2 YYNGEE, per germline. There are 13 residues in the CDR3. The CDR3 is CASSVRAEGIQYF. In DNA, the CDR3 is TGTGCCAGCAGCGTCCGAGCTGAGGGAATTCAGTACTTC. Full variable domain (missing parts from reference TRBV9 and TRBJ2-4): DSGVTQTPKHLITATGQRVTLRCSPRSGDLSVYWYQQSLDQGLQFLIQYYNGEERAKGNILERFSAQQFPDLHSELNLSSLELGDSALYFCASSVRAEGIQYFGAGTRLSVL.

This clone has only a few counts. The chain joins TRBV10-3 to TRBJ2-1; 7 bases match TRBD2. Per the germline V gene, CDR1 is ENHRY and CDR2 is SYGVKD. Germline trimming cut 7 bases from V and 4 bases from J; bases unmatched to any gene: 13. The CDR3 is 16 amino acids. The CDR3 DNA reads TGTGCCATCAAGGGTCCATTTGCGGGGGAATACAATGAGCAGTTCTTC. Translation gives CAIKGPFAGEYNEQFF.

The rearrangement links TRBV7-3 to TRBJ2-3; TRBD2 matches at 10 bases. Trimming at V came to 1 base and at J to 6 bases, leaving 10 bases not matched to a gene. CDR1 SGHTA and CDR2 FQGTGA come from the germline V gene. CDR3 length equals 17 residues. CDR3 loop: CASSLNPTSGARDTQYF. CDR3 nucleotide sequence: TGTGCCAGCAGCTTAAACCCAACTAGCGGGGCTAGGGATACGCAGTATTTT.

As DNA, the CDR3 is TGTGCCAGCAGTTACGCCCGGGGACAGGGGAACTATGGCTACACCTTC. This encodes CASSYARGQGNYGYTF. The rearrangement uses TRBV6-5 and TRBJ1-2, with TRBD1 matching over 10 bases. The CDR3 is 16 residues long. Trimming cost V 2 bases and J 2 bases; bases outside gene matches: 5. CDR1 MNHEY and CDR2 SVGAGI come from the germline V gene.

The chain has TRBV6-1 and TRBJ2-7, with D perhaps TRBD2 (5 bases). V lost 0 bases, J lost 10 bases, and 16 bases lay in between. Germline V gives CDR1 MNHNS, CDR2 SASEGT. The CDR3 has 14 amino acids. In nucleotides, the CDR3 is TGTGCCAGCAGTGAAGCGCAATCCGGGGTAGCTCAGTACTTC. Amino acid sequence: CASSEAQSGVAQYF.

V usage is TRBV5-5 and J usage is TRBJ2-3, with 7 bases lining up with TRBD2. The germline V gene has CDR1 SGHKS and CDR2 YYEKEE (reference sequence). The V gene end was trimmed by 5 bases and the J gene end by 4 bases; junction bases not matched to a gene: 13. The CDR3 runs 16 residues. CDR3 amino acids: CASRGRASLDADTQYF. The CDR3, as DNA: TGTGCCAGCAGAGGGAGGGCCTCCCTTGACGCAGATACGCAGTATTTT.

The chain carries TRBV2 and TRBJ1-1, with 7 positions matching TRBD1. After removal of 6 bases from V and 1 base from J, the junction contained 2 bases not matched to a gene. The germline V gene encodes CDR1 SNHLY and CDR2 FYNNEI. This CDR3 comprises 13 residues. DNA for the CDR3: TGTGCCAGCAGGACAGGGTGGAACACTGAAGCTTTCTTT. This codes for CASRTGWNTEAFF.

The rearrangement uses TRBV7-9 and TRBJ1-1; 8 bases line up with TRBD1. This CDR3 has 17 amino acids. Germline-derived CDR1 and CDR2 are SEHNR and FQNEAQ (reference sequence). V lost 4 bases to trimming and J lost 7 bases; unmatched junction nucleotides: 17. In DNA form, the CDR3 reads TGTGCCAGCAGCTCCTCATGGGATGACAGGGGCGAAGATGAAGCTTTCTTT. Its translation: CASSSSWDDRGEDEAFF.

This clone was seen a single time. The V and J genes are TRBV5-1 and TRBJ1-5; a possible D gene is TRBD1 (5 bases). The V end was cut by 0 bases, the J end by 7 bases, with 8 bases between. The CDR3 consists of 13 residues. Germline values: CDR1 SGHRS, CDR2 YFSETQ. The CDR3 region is CASSLDPGQPQHF. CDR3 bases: TGCGCCAGCAGCTTGGACCCAGGGCAGCCCCAGCATTTT.

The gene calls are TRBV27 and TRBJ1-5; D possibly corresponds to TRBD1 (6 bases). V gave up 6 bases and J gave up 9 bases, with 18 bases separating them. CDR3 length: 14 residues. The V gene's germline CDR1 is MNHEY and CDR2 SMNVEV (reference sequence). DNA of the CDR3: TGTGCCAGCAGCCAGACAGGCGGCGCAATGCCCCAGCATTTT. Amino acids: CASSQTGGAMPQHF.